Presented here are 23 T cell receptor beta chains from one specimen sequenced in a study of tissue T cells after allogeneic stem cell transplantation. Produced via immunoSEQ multiplex PCR; TCRdb's table is partial and in-frame only. This repertoire shows about 4,900 clones, 45% found once; its top ten account for about 20%. Sample time point: mouse harvest day 14 after allogeneic transplant. The graft held 10^6 splenic CD5+ T cells and 10^7 T-cell-depleted bone marrow cells. Material for sequencing was gut tissue. These receptors were obtained from a female BALB/c mouse given C57BL/6 T cells with graft-versus-host disease after an allogeneic hematopoietic cell transplant.

This clone was seen only a few times. Gene names and germline refer to mouse. The DNA ends 1 residue before the CDR3 does, and the rest of the CDR3 is filled in from the germline J gene. J is TRBJ1-3 and V is TRBV26; D possibly corresponds to TRBD1 (6 bases). Germline CDR1 reads KGHPV; CDR2 reads FQNQEV (reference sequence). The length of the CDR3 is 14 residues. V was trimmed by 4 bases and J by 0 bases, leaving 7 bases between them. The sequenced CDR3 bases are TGTGCCAGCAGTCAACAGGGTTCTGGAAATACGCTCTAT. The encoded protein is CASSQQGSGNTLY. The complete CDR3 reads CASSQQGSGNTLYF.

This clone has more than one count but fewer than ten. Genes and germline come from the mouse. The CDR3 is cut off 1 residue early in the read; its end comes from the germline J gene. The chain uses TRBV13-2 and TRBJ1-3; 7 bases match TRBD1. V lost 2 bases, J lost 0 bases, and 2 bases stayed unmatched. In germline, CDR1 is NNHNN, CDR2 SYGAGS (reference sequence). There are 15 residues in the CDR3. CDR3 DNA (partial): TGTGCCAGCGGTGACAGGGGGTATTCTGGAAATACGCTCTAT. The encoded protein is CASGDRGYSGNTLY. The full-length CDR3 reads as CASGDRGYSGNTLYF.

Remarks on this clone: Gene labels here are mouse ones. The CDR3 is cut off 1 residue early in the read; its end comes from the germline J gene. The chain couples TRBV23 to TRBJ2-3; the D call in the table, TRBD1, was not verified against the DNA. Germline assignment: CDR1 KGHTA and CDR2 FQNQQP. The CDR3 length is 15 residues. CDR3 DNA, as far as it was read: TGCTCCAGCAGTCAATCCGGGACAGGGACAGAAACGCTGTAT. Translation: CSSSQSGTGTETLY. The whole CDR3 protein is CSSSQSGTGTETLYF.

In its sample, this clone was seen a few times. Germline and genes here are mouse. With the read ending 1 residue before the CDR3 end, the germline J gene is used to fill in that end. This rearrangement joins TRBV14 to TRBJ2-2; 8 positions agree with TRBD2. This CDR3 is built from 14 residues. Germline lookup yields CDR1 SGHDT and CDR2 FRDEAV. V shed 0 bases, J shed 6 bases, and the junction held 1 base outside the gene matches. The DNA read from the CDR3 is TGTGCCAGCAGTTTCTGGACTGGGCCCGGGCAGCTCTAC. Translating it yields CASSFWTGPGQLY. The full CDR3 sequence reads CASSFWTGPGQLYF.

In the case of this clone: Mouse names are used for the genes. With the read ending 1 residue before the CDR3 end, the germline J gene is used to fill in that end. This chain uses TRBV13-1 with TRBJ2-7; 11 bases line up with TRBD1. Germline values: CDR1 NSHNY, CDR2 SYGAGN. J gave up 7 bases and V 1 base, and 4 bases lay outside the gene matches. The CDR3 runs 14 residues. Partial CDR3 DNA: TGTGCCAGCAGTGATAAGGGACAGGGGGGGGAACAGTAC. It codes for CASSDKGQGGEQY. The full CDR3 sequence reads CASSDKGQGGEQYF.

Remarks on this clone: Genes here carry mouse names. The CDR3 extends 1 residue past the end of the read, so its final part is completed from the germline J gene. The rearrangement joins TRBV16 to TRBJ1-1, with a possible D match to TRBD1 (6 bases). Trimming removed 0 bases from V and 4 bases from J, with 12 bases in between. The CDR3 has 15 amino acids. The germline CDR1 and CDR2 sequences are SGHSA and FRNQAP. CDR3 sequence reads: CASSLEAGAFTEVFF. The sequenced part of the CDR3 DNA is TGTGCAAGCAGCTTAGAGGCAGGGGCCTTCACAGAAGTCTTC. The full variable domain, its missing parts supplied by reference TRBV16 and TRBJ1-1, is NAGVIQTPRHKVTGKGQEATLWCEPISGHSAVFWYRQTIVQGLEFLTYFRNQAPIDDSGMPKERFSAQMPNQSHSTLKIQSTQPQDSAVYLCASSLEAGAFTEVFFGKGTRLTVV.

This clone has only a few counts. These gene names are mouse names. Read data end 1 residue before the CDR3 end; the end is taken from the germline J gene. The chain employs TRBV26 and TRBJ2-3; D tentatively fits TRBD1 or TRBD2 (5 bases each). There are 15 residues in the CDR3. Germline lookup yields CDR1 KGHPV and CDR2 FQNQEV (reference sequence). The V gene lost 0 bases and the J gene lost 0 bases, with 7 bases spanning the gap. This CDR3 reads CASSLSGPSAETLYF. The covered CDR3 bases are TGTGCCAGCAGTCTGTCGGGACCTAGTGCAGAAACGCTGTAT.

In this sample, this clone turned up a few times. These gene names are mouse names. The DNA ends 1 residue before the CDR3 does, and the rest of the CDR3 is filled in from the germline J gene. The rearrangement uses TRBV15 and TRBJ2-3; no clear D gene. The CDR3 is 12 amino acids. Between the trimmed V and J ends, which lost 5 bases and 1 base, there was a span of 4 bases. Germline assignment: CDR1 SGHND and CDR2 FRSKSL. CDR3 DNA, as far as it was read: TGTGCCAGCAGTGACCGTGCAGAAACGCTGTAT. It codes for CASSDRAETLY. The whole CDR3 region reads CASSDRAETLYF.

About this clone itself: Mouse gene names and germline throughout. The read ends 1 residue shy of where the CDR3 ends; the end is completed using the germline J gene. V is TRBV24 and J is TRBJ2-5; 8 positions agree with TRBD2. The CDR3 is 15 residues long. Per the germline V gene, CDR1 is KGHTA and CDR2 is FRNEEI. V shed 3 bases and J 5 bases; nucleotides not matched to a gene: 7. The CDR3 DNA, read in part, is TGTGCCAGCAGTCTCGTCTGGGGGGAGGGAGACACCCAGTAC. Its translation: CASSLVWGEGDTQY. The full CDR3 sequence reads CASSLVWGEGDTQYF.

This clone has only a few counts. Genes and germline are mouse. With the read ending 1 residue before the CDR3 end, the germline J gene is used to fill in that end. The V gene is TRBV12-2, the J gene TRBJ2-7; TRBD2 aligns across 7 bases. Germline CDR1 and CDR2: SGHLS and HYDKME. V lost 1 base to trimming and J lost 0 bases; unmatched junction nucleotides: 5. There are 15 residues in the CDR3. The CDR3 bases that were read are TGTGCCAGCTCTCTTCCTGGGGGTAGCTCCTATGAACAGTAC. This translates into CASSLPGGSSYEQY. In full, the CDR3 is CASSLPGGSSYEQYF.

With respect to this clone: Gene names denote mouse genes. CDR3 amino acids: CASSLRGGSAETLYF. The sequenced CDR3 bases are TGTGCCAGCAGTCTGCGGGGGGGTAGTGCAGAAACGCTGTAT. This chain uses TRBV26 with TRBJ2-3; 7 bases are a match to TRBD2. The read terminates 1 residue before the CDR3 end, so the remaining end is supplied by the germline J gene. V dropped 2 bases and J dropped 0; count of bases not matched to a gene: 2. This CDR3 spans 15 amino acids. Germline CDR1 and CDR2: KGHPV and FQNQEV (reference sequence).

This clone was observed once. The gene names here belong to mouse. Sequencing ends 1 residue short of the CDR3 end; the germline J gene provides the rest. The chain links TRBV14 to TRBJ1-1, with 8 bases matching TRBD1. This CDR3 has 15 residues. Germline assignment: CDR1 SGHDT and CDR2 FRDEAV. J was trimmed by 3 bases and V by 4 bases; bases with no gene match: 8. CDR3 residues: CASSPAGGDYTEVFF. CDR3 DNA, as far as it was read: TGTGCCAGCAGTCCCGCAGGGGGCGATTACACAGAAGTCTTC.

For this clone: Gene names and germline match the mouse. The CDR3 goes on 1 residue after the read ends, and that part is filled in from the germline J gene. The V and J genes are TRBV23 and TRBJ1-1; the listed D gene, TRBD1, was not tested against the DNA. The CDR3 has 15 amino acids. Looked up from germline, CDR1 is KGHTA and CDR2 is FQNQQP. The part of the CDR3 DNA that was read is TGCTCCAGCAGTCAAAACAGGGGGCGCTTCACAGAAGTCTTC. Its translation: CSSSQNRGRFTEVF. The CDR3 reads in full as CSSSQNRGRFTEVFF.

Worth noting for this clone: Gene names denote mouse genes. The read ends 1 residue before the CDR3 terminus; that terminus is restored from the germline J gene. The chain has TRBV3 and TRBJ2-3, with a weak D call TRBD1 (5 bases). This CDR3 is built from 15 residues. Germline CDR1 and CDR2: SNHLY and FYNGKV (reference sequence). V lost 2 bases to trimming and J lost 1 base, with 10 bases between them. CDR3 bases read: TGTGCCAGCAGCTTAAGAGGAGGGGGTGCAGAAACGCTGTAT. This codes for CASSLRGGGAETLY. The whole CDR3 is CASSLRGGGAETLYF.

Regarding this clone: Mouse gene names apply. The CDR3 is cut off 1 residue early in the read; its end comes from the germline J gene. The V and J genes are TRBV16 and TRBJ2-2; 7 positions agree with TRBD2. The germline CDR1 and CDR2 sequences are SGHSA and FRNQAP. The length of the CDR3 is 14 residues. The junction had 3 bases not matched to a gene; V was cut back by 6 bases and J by 2 bases. CDR3 loop: CASRDWENTGQLYF. CDR3 DNA (partial): TGTGCAAGCAGAGACTGGGAGAACACCGGGCAGCTCTAC. Full variable domain (missing parts from reference TRBV16 and TRBJ2-2): NAGVIQTPRHKVTGKGQEATLWCEPISGHSAVFWYRQTIVQGLEFLTYFRNQAPIDDSGMPKERFSAQMPNQSHSTLKIQSTQPQDSAVYLCASRDWENTGQLYFGEGSKLTVL.

With respect to this clone: The genes are named according to mouse. The read stops 1 residue short of the end of the CDR3; the missing end is completed from the germline J gene. The gene calls are TRBV26 and TRBJ2-4; D gene unclear. V lost 7 bases and J 0 bases, leaving 11 bases between the germline ends. Germline V gene sequence: CDR1 KGHPV, CDR2 FQNQEV (reference sequence). The CDR3 is 14 amino acids. This CDR3 is CASTRTSSQNTLYF. Partial CDR3 DNA: TGTGCCAGCACCCGGACGTCTAGTCAAAACACCTTGTAC.

Remarks on this clone: The gene names here belong to mouse. The observed sequence ends 1 residue before the CDR3 terminus, with the missing tail filled in from the germline J gene. This chain joins TRBV13-1 and TRBJ1-1, with D possibly TRBD1 on 5 matching bases. The CDR3 runs to 12 residues. CDR1 is NSHNY, CDR2 SYGAGN, per germline. V was clipped by 4 bases and J by 2 bases, with 6 bases between them. The DNA read from the CDR3 is TGTGCCAGCAGTTGGGACAACACAGAAGTCTTC. Translation: CASSWDNTEVF. The whole CDR3 protein is CASSWDNTEVFF.

Of note for this clone: Mouse gene names and germline throughout. Coverage ceases 1 residue before the CDR3 finishes, and the germline J gene fills in the end. The chain couples TRBV26 to TRBJ1-1; 7 bases fit TRBD1. CDR1 is KGHPV and CDR2 is FQNQEV in the germline V gene (reference sequence). This CDR3 has 13 residues. Unmatched junction bases numbered 2, after V lost 5 bases and J lost 2 bases. Partial CDR3 DNA: TGTGCCAGCAGTTGGGACAGTAACACAGAAGTCTTC. It translates to CASSWDSNTEVF. The whole CDR3 sequence is CASSWDSNTEVFF. Full variable domain (remainder filled in from reference TRBV26 and TRBJ1-1): NSKVIQTPRYLVKGQGQKAKMRCIPEKGHPVVFWYQQNKNNEFKFLINFQNQEVLQQIDMTEKRFSAECPSNSPCSLEIQSSEAGDSALYLCASSWDSNTEVFFGKGTRLTVV.

This clone showed up just a few times. Germline and genes: mouse. Read sequence stops 1 residue before the CDR3 end, and the germline J gene provides the missing end. The chain combines TRBV26 with TRBJ2-7; TRBD2 matches at 10 bases. The CDR3 extends over 14 amino acids. Germline lookup yields CDR1 KGHPV and CDR2 FQNQEV (reference sequence). J gave up 3 bases and V 4 bases, and 3 bases lay outside the gene matches. CDR3 amino acids: CASSPDWGFYEQYF. The covered CDR3 bases are TGTGCCAGCAGTCCGGACTGGGGGTTCTATGAACAGTAC.

To note about this clone: Gene names denote mouse genes. The missing CDR3 end, 1 residue past where the read stops, is filled in from the germline J gene. The rearrangement joins TRBV13-1 to TRBJ2-7, with TRBD2 matching over 9 bases. After removal of 3 bases from V and 4 bases from J, the junction contained 5 bases not matched to a gene. Germline V gives CDR1 NSHNY, CDR2 SYGAGN. The CDR3 spans 14 residues. CDR3 residues: CASSVPGLGYEQYF. Incomplete CDR3 DNA: TGTGCCAGCAGTGTCCCGGGACTGGGATATGAACAGTAC.

As regards this clone: Gene names and germline refer to mouse. Read coverage stops 1 residue before the CDR3 terminus; the germline J gene supplies the remainder. The chain links TRBV26 to TRBJ1-4; the match to TRBD1 covers 12 bases. This CDR3 region has 15 residues. V shed 6 bases and J 6 bases; nucleotides not matched to a gene: 5. CDR1 is KGHPV and CDR2 is FQNQEV in the germline V gene (reference sequence). Here the CDR3 reads CASSPGTGGHERLFF. The CDR3 DNA, read in part, is TGTGCCAGCAGCCCCGGGACAGGGGGCCACGAAAGATTATTT.

As to this clone: Gene names refer to mouse genes. The read finishes 1 residue shy of the CDR3 end, and the germline J gene is used to complete it. V usage is TRBV12-1 and J usage is TRBJ1-1; D uncertain. Germline V lookup: CDR1 SGHSN, CDR2 HYEKVE. The CDR3 has 13 amino acids. V gave up 0 bases and J gave up 5 bases, with 9 bases separating them. CDR3 loop: CASSLPRQTEVFF. The sequenced part of the CDR3 DNA is TGTGCCAGCTCTCTCCCCCGGCAAACAGAAGTCTTC.

This clone is medium-sized in the sample. Gene names follow the mouse nomenclature. The CDR3 goes on 1 residue after the read ends, and that part is filled in from the germline J gene. The chain has TRBV13-1 and TRBJ2-7; D may be TRBD1 (5 bases). From germline, CDR1 is NSHNY and CDR2 SYGAGN. Trimming took 2 bases from V and 6 from J, leaving 6 bases between them. The CDR3 runs 11 residues. The sequenced part of the CDR3 DNA is TGTGCCAGCAGTGAAGGGGTTGAACAGTAC. Translated: CASSEGVEQY. The complete CDR3 protein is CASSEGVEQYF.